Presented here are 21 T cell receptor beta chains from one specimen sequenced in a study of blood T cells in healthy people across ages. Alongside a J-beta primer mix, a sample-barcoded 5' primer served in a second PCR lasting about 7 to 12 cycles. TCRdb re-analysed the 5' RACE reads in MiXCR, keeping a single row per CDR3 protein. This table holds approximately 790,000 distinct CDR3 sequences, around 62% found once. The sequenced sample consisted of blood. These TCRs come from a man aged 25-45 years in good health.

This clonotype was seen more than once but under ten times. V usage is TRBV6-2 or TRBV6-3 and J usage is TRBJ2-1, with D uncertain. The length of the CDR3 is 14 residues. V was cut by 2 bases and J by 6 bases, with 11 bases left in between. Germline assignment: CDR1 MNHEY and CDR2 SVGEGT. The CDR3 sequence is CASSYGVPGNEQFF. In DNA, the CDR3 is TGTGCCAGCAGTTACGGGGTACCCGGCAATGAGCAGTTCTTC.

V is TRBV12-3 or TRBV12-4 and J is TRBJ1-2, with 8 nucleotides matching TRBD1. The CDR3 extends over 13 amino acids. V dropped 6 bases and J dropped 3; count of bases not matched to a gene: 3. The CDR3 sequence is CASRGQEDYGYTF. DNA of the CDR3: TGTGCCAGCAGGGGACAGGAAGACTATGGCTACACCTTC.

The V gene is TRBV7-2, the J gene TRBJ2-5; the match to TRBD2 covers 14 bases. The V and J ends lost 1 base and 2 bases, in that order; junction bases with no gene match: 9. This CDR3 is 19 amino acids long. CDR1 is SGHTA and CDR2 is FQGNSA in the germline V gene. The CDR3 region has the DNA TGTGCCAGCAGCTTAGGGACTAGCGGGGGGCCAAAGCCGCAAGAGACCCAGTACTTC. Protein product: CASSLGTSGGPKPQETQYF.

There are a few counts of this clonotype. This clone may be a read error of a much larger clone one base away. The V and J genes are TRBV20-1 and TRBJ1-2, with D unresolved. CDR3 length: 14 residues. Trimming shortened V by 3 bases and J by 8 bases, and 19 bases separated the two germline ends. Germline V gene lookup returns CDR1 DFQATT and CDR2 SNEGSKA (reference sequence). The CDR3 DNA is TGCAGTGCTAGCGTTCAGGAGGCCAGGCTGGGCTACACCTTC. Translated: CSASVQEARLGYTF.

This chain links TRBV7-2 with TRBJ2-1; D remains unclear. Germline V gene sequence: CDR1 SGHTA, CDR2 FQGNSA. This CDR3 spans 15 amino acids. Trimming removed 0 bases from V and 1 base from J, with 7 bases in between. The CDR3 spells CASSLATRSYNEQFF. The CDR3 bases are TGTGCCAGCAGCTTAGCGACCCGTTCCTACAATGAGCAGTTCTTC.

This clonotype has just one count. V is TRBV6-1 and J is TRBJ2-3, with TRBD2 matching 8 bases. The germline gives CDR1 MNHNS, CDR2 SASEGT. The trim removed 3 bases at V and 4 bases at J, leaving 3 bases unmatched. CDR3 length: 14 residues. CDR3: CASSERGDPDTQYF. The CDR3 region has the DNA TGTGCCAGCAGTGAGCGGGGGGACCCAGATACGCAGTATTTT.

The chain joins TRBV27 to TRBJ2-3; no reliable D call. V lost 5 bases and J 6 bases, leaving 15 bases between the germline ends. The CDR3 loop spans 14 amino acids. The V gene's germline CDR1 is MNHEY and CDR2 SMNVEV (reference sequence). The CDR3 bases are TGTGCCAGCAGTCCGGATTCCACGGCGGATACGCAGTATTTT. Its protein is CASSPDSTADTQYF.

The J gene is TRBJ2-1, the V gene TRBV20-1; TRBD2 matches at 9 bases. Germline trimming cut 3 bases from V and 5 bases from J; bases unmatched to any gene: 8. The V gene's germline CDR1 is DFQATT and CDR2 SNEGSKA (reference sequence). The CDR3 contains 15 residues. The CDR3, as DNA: TGCAGTGCTAGGGGCGTAGCGGGAGCCGACAATGAGCAGTTCTTC. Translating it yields CSARGVAGADNEQFF.

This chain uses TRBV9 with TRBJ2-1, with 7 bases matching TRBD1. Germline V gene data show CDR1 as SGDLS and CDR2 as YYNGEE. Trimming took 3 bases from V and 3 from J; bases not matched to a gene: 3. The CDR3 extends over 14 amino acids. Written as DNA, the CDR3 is TGTGCCAGCAGCGAGAGGACAGGCTACAATGAGCAGTTCTTC. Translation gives CASSERTGYNEQFF.

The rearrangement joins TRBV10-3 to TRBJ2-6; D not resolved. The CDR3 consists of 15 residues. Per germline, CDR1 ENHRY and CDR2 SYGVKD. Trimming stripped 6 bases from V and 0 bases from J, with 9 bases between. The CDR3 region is CAIRDGNSGANVLTF. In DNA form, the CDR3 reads TGTGCCATCAGGGACGGAAACTCTGGGGCCAACGTCCTGACTTTC.

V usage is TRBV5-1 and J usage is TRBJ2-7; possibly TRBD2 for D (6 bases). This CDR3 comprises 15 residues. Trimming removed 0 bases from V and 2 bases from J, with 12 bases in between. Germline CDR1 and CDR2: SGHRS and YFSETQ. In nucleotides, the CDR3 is TGCGCCAGCAGCTTGGCCCTTAGCGGCACCTACGAGCAGTACTTC. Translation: CASSLALSGTYEQYF.

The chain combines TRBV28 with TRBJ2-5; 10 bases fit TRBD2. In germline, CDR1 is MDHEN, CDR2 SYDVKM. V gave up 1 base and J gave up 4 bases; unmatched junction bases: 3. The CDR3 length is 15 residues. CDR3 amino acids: CASSLLAGGVETQYF. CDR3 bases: TGTGCCAGCAGTTTATTAGCGGGGGGCGTAGAGACCCAGTACTTC.

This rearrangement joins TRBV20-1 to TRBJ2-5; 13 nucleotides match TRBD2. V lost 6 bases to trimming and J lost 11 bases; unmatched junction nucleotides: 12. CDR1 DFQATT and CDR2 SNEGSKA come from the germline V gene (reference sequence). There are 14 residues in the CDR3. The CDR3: CSAANRLAGGQQYF. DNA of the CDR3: TGCAGTGCCGCAAACCGACTAGCGGGGGGACAGCAGTACTTC.

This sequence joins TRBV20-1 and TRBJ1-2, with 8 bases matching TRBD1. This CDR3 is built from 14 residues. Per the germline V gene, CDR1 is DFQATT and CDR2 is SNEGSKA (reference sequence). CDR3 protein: CTAKPTGGNYGYTF. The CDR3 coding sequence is TGCACCGCCAAACCCACAGGGGGGAACTATGGCTACACCTTC.

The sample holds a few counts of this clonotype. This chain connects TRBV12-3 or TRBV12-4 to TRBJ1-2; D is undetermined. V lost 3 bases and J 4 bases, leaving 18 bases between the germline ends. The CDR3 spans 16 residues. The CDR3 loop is CASSFPGTTHAYGYTF. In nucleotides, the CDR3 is TGTGCCAGCAGTTTTCCCGGAACAACCCATGCCTATGGCTACACCTTC.

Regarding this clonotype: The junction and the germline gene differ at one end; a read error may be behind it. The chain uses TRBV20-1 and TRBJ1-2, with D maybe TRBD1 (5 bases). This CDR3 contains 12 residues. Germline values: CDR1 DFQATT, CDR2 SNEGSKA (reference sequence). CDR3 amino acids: CGARDGLLGYTF. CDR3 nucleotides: TGCGGTGCCAGGGACGGACTACTGGGCTACACCTTC.

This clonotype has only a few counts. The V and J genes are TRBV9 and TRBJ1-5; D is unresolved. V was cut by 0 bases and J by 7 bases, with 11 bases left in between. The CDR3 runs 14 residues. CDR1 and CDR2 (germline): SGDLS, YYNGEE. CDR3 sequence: CASSVGSRMQPQHF. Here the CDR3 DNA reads TGTGCCAGCAGCGTAGGGTCCCGGATGCAGCCCCAGCATTTT. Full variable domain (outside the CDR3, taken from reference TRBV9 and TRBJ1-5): DSGVTQTPKHLITATGQRVTLRCSPRSGDLSVYWYQQSLDQGLQFLIQYYNGEERAKGNILERFSAQQFPDLHSELNLSSLELGDSALYFCASSVGSRMQPQHFGDGTRLSIL.

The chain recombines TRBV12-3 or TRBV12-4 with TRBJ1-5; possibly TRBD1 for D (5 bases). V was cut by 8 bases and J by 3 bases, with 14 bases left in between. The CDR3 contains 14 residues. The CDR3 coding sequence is TGTGCCAGCGGAACAGGACTATACAATCAGCCCCAGCATTTT. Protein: CASGTGLYNQPQHF.

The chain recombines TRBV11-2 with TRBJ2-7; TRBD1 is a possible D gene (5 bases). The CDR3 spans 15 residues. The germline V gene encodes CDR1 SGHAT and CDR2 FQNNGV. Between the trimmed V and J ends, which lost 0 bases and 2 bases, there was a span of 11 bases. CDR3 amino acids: CASSLDPGIPYEQYF. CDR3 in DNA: TGTGCCAGCAGCTTAGATCCAGGGATCCCCTACGAGCAGTACTTC.

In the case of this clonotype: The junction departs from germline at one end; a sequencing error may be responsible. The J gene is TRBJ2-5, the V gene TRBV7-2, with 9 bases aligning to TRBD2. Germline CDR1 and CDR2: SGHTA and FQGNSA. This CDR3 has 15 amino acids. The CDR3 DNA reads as TGTGCCAGCAGCCTTAAGACTAGCGGACAAGCGACCCAGTACTTC. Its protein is CASSLKTSGQATQYF.

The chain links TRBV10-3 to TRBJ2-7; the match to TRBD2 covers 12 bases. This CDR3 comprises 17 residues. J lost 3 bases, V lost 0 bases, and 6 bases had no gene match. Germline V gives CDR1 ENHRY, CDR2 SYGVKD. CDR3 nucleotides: TGTGCCATCAGTGAGTCCACTAGCGGGGGGATCGACTACGAGCAGTACTTC. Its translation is CAISESTSGGIDYEQYF.